The 23 T cell receptor beta chains given below trace back to one sample, sequenced in a study of CD8 T cells in ankylosing spondylitis. A single record per CDR3 protein comes from TCRdb applying MiXCR to the 5' RACE reads. The sample shows approximately 400,000 distinct CDR3 sequences, about 24% of them seen only once. No cognate antigen is known for these TCRs. Study observations and caveats: It appeared that ankylosing spondylitis blood was characterized by a TCR beta motif of seven or eight highly homologous variants.

Sequenced: blood, either unsorted or a sorted T cell fraction (not recorded which). These receptors were obtained from a male donor with ankylosing spondylitis.

The CDR3 protein is CASVRGQGAGYTF. For the CDR3, the DNA is TGTGCCAGCGTCCGCGGGCAGGGAGCTGGCTACACCTTC. This sequence joins TRBV6-1 and TRBJ1-2; a possible D gene is TRBD1 (5 bases). Germline CDR1 MNHNS, CDR2 SASEGT. Trimming stripped 8 bases from V and 7 bases from J, with 17 bases between. CDR3 length: 13 residues.

Only a few counts were recorded for this clonotype. The CDR3 bases are TGTGCCAGCAGTGAAGGTGGTCAGGGGCAGCCCCAGCATTTT. Protein product: CASSEGGQGQPQHF. J is TRBJ1-5 and V is TRBV6-1, with D possibly being TRBD1 (6 bases). This CDR3 spans 14 amino acids. Deletions cut 1 base from V and 7 bases from J, with 11 bases between. Germline CDR1 and CDR2: MNHNS and SASEGT.

This clonotype has more than one count but fewer than ten. The chain joins TRBV10-3 to TRBJ2-5, with 11 bases that match TRBD2. Trimming at V came to 4 bases and at J to 3 bases, leaving 4 bases not matched to a gene. From germline, CDR1 is ENHRY and CDR2 SYGVKD. This CDR3 spans 15 amino acids. The CDR3 DNA reads TGTGCCATCAGTGGTAAACTAGCGGGAGAAGAGACCCAGTACTTC. Translating it yields CAISGKLAGEETQYF.

This clonotype was counted only a few times. The chain has TRBV5-1 and TRBJ2-7, with TRBD2 matching over 7 bases. The length of the CDR3 is 14 residues. V lost 4 bases, J lost 7 bases, and 11 bases stayed unmatched. Per germline, CDR1 SGHRS and CDR2 YFSETQ. The CDR3 spells CASSSSGSPGEQYF. CDR3 bases: TGCGCCAGCAGCAGTAGCGGGTCCCCCGGAGAGCAGTACTTC.

The chain has TRBV4-1 and TRBJ1-4, with unresolved D. This CDR3 contains 14 residues. Trimming cost V 2 bases and J 0 bases, with 4 bases left between them. Germline values: CDR1 MGHRA, CDR2 YSYEKL. The CDR3 reads CASSQLPTNEKLFF. The CDR3 nucleotides read TGCGCCAGCAGCCAATTACCAACTAATGAAAAACTGTTTTTT.

A remark on this clonotype: It may be a read error: a sequence one base away is much more abundant. V and J are TRBV12-3 or TRBV12-4 and TRBJ2-4, with TRBD2 as a possible D gene (5 bases). This CDR3 is built from 13 residues. The CDR3 here is CASNLAPVNIQYF. CDR3 DNA sequence: TGTGCCAGCAATTTAGCGCCCGTGAACATTCAGTACTTC.

V gene TRBV19 combines with J gene TRBJ2-1; D is uncertain. The germline CDR1 and CDR2 sequences are LNHDA and SQIVND (reference sequence). The V end lost 3 bases, the J end lost 9 bases, and 9 bases lay between the germline ends. This CDR3 contains 12 residues. The CDR3, as DNA: TGTGCCAGTAGTATGAGATGGGGTGAGCAGTTCTTC. Translated, it gives CASSMRWGEQFF. The complete variable domain, with remaining parts taken from reference TRBV19 and TRBJ2-1, reads DGGITQSPKYLFRKEGQNVTLSCEQNLNHDAMYWYRQDPGQGLRLIYYSQIVNDFQKGDIAEGYSVSREKKESFPLTVTSAQKNPTAFYLCASSMRWGEQFFGPGTRLTVL.

The sample holds a few counts of this clonotype. This sequence joins TRBV16 and TRBJ1-2, with no clear D. There are 13 residues in the CDR3. The germline V and J ends were trimmed by 0 bases and 8 bases, with 10 bases remaining between them. CDR1 KGHSY and CDR2 FQNENV come from the germline V gene. Here the CDR3 DNA reads TGTGCCAGCAGCCAATCGTCGCTGGGAGGCTACACCTTC. Its translation is CASSQSSLGGYTF.

At least ten counts were recorded for this clonotype. The chain has TRBV7-2 and TRBJ1-2; TRBD1 might be the D (6 bases). This CDR3 spans 12 amino acids. The V and J ends lost 10 bases and 7 bases respectively, with 16 bases between them. The germline CDR1 and CDR2 sequences are SGHTA and FQGNSA. The DNA of the CDR3 is TGTGCCATCTCGGACAGCGGGCTTGGCTACACCTTC. Its protein is CAISDSGLGYTF.

The V call is TRBV5-1, the J call TRBJ2-3, with 10 bases lining up with TRBD2. V lost 4 bases to trimming and J lost 5 bases; unmatched junction nucleotides: 22. Germline assignment: CDR1 SGHRS and CDR2 YFSETQ. The CDR3 runs 20 residues. The CDR3 is CASSPAGKVAGGGMGDTQYF. The DNA of the CDR3 is TGCGCCAGCAGCCCGGCCGGGAAAGTAGCGGGAGGCGGGATGGGAGATACGCAGTATTTT. The variable domain in full, completed from reference TRBV5-1 and TRBJ2-3, reads KAGVTQTPRYLIKTRGQQVTLSCSPISGHRSVSWYQQTPGQGLQFLFEYFSETQRNKGNFPGRFSGRQFSNSRSEMNVSTLELGDSALYLCASSPAGKVAGGGMGDTQYFGPGTRLTVL.

This clonotype was observed many times. V and J are TRBV29-1 and TRBJ1-2; D is unclear. CDR3 length: 11 residues. The germline V gene has CDR1 SQVTM and CDR2 ANQGSEA. Trimming took off 6 bases at V and 4 bases at J, with 9 bases between the two ends. DNA for the CDR3: TGCAGCGTCCCACTAGGCTATGGCTACACCTTC. Translated, it gives CSVPLGYGYTF.

This clonotype was observed at least ten times. This sequence joins TRBV5-1 and TRBJ2-1; D may be TRBD1 (6 bases). With 5 bases removed from V and 0 bases from J, the gap between germline ends came to 18 bases. CDR1 and CDR2 from the germline V gene are SGHRS and YFSETQ. The CDR3 covers 17 residues. CDR3 sequence: CASRSSVGDTSYNEQFF. The DNA for the CDR3 is TGCGCCAGCAGGTCGTCGGTGGGGGACACCTCCTACAATGAGCAGTTCTTC.

CDR3 in amino acids: CASSLRAGVEKLFF. In DNA, the CDR3 is TGTGCCAGCAGCTTGCGGGCAGGGGTGGAAAAACTGTTTTTT. V usage is TRBV5-5 and J usage is TRBJ1-4; D possibly corresponds to TRBD1 (6 bases). Germline V gene sequence: CDR1 SGHKS, CDR2 YYEKEE (reference sequence). The CDR3 covers 14 residues. V was pared by 1 base and J by 8 bases, with 12 bases between.

This clonotype was recorded a few times. The rearrangement links TRBV7-2 to TRBJ2-1; the D gene could be TRBD1 or TRBD2 (6 bases each). The germline V gene encodes CDR1 SGHTA and CDR2 FQGNSA. The CDR3 contains 15 residues. The ends were cut back, 0 bases at V and 4 bases at J, with 10 bases in the middle. CDR3 sequence: CASSLALGGYNEQFF. The DNA for the CDR3 is TGTGCCAGCAGCTTAGCGCTAGGGGGGTACAATGAGCAGTTCTTC.

This clonotype was seen a few times. The chain recombines TRBV14 with TRBJ2-5; TRBD2 matches at 13 bases. Germline CDR1 and CDR2: SGHDN and FVKESK. The CDR3 loop spans 22 amino acids. With V trimmed by 0 bases and J by 2 bases, 18 bases remained unmatched. The CDR3 loop is CASSQDLPEGLAGVIPQETQYF. Written as DNA, the CDR3 is TGTGCCAGCAGCCAAGATCTTCCAGAAGGACTAGCGGGAGTCATTCCACAAGAGACCCAGTACTTC.

This chain uses TRBV5-1 with TRBJ1-1, with a weak D call TRBD1 (5 bases). The V and J ends lost 2 bases and 2 bases respectively, with 16 bases between them. Germline V gene lookup returns CDR1 SGHRS and CDR2 YFSETQ. The CDR3 runs 16 residues. In nucleotides, the CDR3 is TGCGCCAGCAGCTTCGGGGCCCATTCGAGCAACACTGAAGCTTTCTTT. Its translation is CASSFGAHSSNTEAFF.

The V call is TRBV12-3 or TRBV12-4, the J call TRBJ2-5; D unclear. Deletions cut 8 bases from V and 5 bases from J, with 9 bases between. CDR3 size: 11 residues. The CDR3, as DNA: TGTGCCAGCGGCTATGGGGAGACCCAGTACTTC. Protein sequence: CASGYGETQYF.

To note about this clonotype: A read error is possible here, since a much larger clone lies one base away. The chain employs TRBV7-8 and TRBJ2-5; D gene ambiguous. Per germline, CDR1 SGHVS and CDR2 FQNEAQ. V was pared by 3 bases and J by 5 bases, with 1 base between. The CDR3 runs 10 residues. The CDR3 region has the DNA TGTGCCAGCAGCTTTGAGACCCAGTACTTC. Its protein product is CASSFETQYF.

The chain joins TRBV7-8 to TRBJ2-7; D gene uncertain. This CDR3 is 12 amino acids long. The germline V gene encodes CDR1 SGHVS and CDR2 FQNEAQ. The V end lost 5 bases, the J end lost 3 bases, and 8 bases lay between the germline ends. CDR3 bases: TGTGCCAGCAGCGTTGAGGACTACGAGCAGTACTTC. Its protein is CASSVEDYEQYF.

The V gene is TRBV20-1, the J gene TRBJ1-5; D is unclear. The CDR3 is 13 residues long. Germline CDR1 and CDR2: DFQATT and SNEGSKA (reference sequence). The V and J ends lost 5 bases and 4 bases respectively, with 12 bases between them. The CDR3: CSAVPGNNQPQHF. DNA for the CDR3: TGCAGTGCTGTCCCCGGGAATAATCAGCCCCAGCATTTT.

The chain combines TRBV5-1 with TRBJ1-4, with 7 bases that match TRBD1. CDR3 length: 16 residues. From germline, CDR1 is SGHRS and CDR2 YFSETQ. Unmatched junction bases numbered 12, after V lost 4 bases and J lost 6 bases. CDR3 in amino acids: CASSVEAGRGYEKLFF. The CDR3 coding sequence is TGCGCCAGCAGCGTCGAGGCGGGCAGGGGGTATGAAAAACTGTTTTTT.

The sample holds a few counts of this clonotype. The genes are TRBV29-1 and TRBJ2-5; 7 positions match TRBD1. Germline trimming cut 4 bases from V and 7 bases from J; bases unmatched to any gene: 15. This CDR3 spans 15 amino acids. The germline V gene has CDR1 SQVTM and CDR2 ANQGSEA. The CDR3 spells CSVGTGGFLGWTQYF. For the CDR3, the DNA is TGCAGCGTTGGGACAGGTGGTTTCCTCGGGTGGACCCAGTACTTC.

The V call is TRBV7-2, the J call TRBJ2-4; tentatively, D is TRBD1 or TRBD2 (5 bases each). In germline, CDR1 is SGHTA, CDR2 FQGNSA. The ends were cut back, 5 bases at V and 16 bases at J, with 18 bases in the middle. The CDR3 consists of 12 residues. CDR3 loop: CASSTGARRTYF. As DNA, the CDR3 is TGTGCCAGCAGCACCGGGGCTAGACGGACCTACTTC.